This T cell receptor beta chain was sequenced for a study of PD-1 blockade in classical Hodgkin lymphoma. Time point described: newly diagnosed, previously untreated cHL patient sample. Comparison came from newly diagnosed, untreated classical Hodgkin lymphoma PBMCs. V was pared by 6 bases and J by 1 base, with 12 bases between. There are 14 residues in the CDR3. Germline V gene sequence: CDR1 LNHDA, CDR2 SQIVND (reference sequence). The protocol was immunoSEQ multiplex PCR, while the TCRdb copy is restricted to in-frame clones and leaves out a portion. Among around 50,000 clones listed, approximately 91% were seen once. Note on this clone: Its matching antigen is unknown.

Study-level points and caveats: At baseline, newly diagnosed patients reportedly showed less TCR diversity than healthy donors.

The receptor was derived from a human donor with classical Hodgkin lymphoma. The chain carries TRBV19 and TRBJ1-1; TRBD1 is a possible D gene (6 bases). The material sequenced was peripheral blood mononuclear cells (PBMCs). The CDR3 reads CASSHRGGNTEAFF. The CDR3 bases are TGTGCCAGTAGCCACCGAGGGGGGAACACTGAAGCTTTCTTT.